This T cell receptor (beta chain) was recovered during a study of CD8+CD57+ T cells in acquired aplastic anemia. About the study: DNA from sorted CD4+ and CD8+ cells averaged about 3.2 ug. Study results and caveats: Significant differences in CD8+ Simpson's diversity were not observed between patients and controls. Almost 30 shared CD8+ CDR3s appeared highly expressed within patients' immunodominant clones.

A remark on this clonotype: The target antigen is unknown.

The template used for profiling TCR beta VDJ and CDR3 was genomic DNA. TCRdb analysed the reads with MiXCR anew, one entry per CDR3 protein. The repertoire has 130,000 or so distinct CDR3 sequences, about 40% of them found once; the top ten carry around 2.5%. CDR1 is SGHNT and CDR2 is YYREEE in the germline V gene (reference sequence). This CDR3 is built from 17 residues. V was clipped by 0 bases and J by 0 bases; unmatched bases: 5. All patients picked for sequencing had shown, by flow cytometry, an expansion of CD8+CD57+ cells. Patients were treatment-naive when blood was sampled. This rearrangement joins TRBV5-4 to TRBJ2-3, with 9 positions matching TRBD2. This receptor was identified in a human donor with aplastic anemia. Source material: sorted CD4+, CD8+, or CD8+CD57+ T cells (not recorded which) from PBMCs. The CDR3, as DNA: TGTGCCAGCAGCTTGGACACTAGCGGGCATAGCACAGATACGCAGTATTTT. Its translation: CASSLDTSGHSTDTQYF.